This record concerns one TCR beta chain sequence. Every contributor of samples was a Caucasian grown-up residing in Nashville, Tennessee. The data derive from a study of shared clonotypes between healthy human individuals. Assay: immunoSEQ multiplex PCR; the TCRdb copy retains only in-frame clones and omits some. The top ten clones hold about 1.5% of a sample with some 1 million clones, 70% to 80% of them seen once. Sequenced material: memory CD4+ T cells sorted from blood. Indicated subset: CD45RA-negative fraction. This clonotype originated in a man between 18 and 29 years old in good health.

The DNA for the CDR3 is TGTGCCAGCAGCTTAGAGGGCTCAGGGATCTATGGCTACACCTTC. The encoded protein is CASSLEGSGIYGYTF. The gene calls are TRBV7-2 and TRBJ1-2; D perhaps matches TRBD1 (5 bases). Germline lookup yields CDR1 SGHTA and CDR2 FQGNSA. Between the trimmed V and J ends, which lost 1 base and 4 bases, there was a span of 13 bases. The CDR3 sequence is 15 residues long.